The text below deals with one T cell receptor beta chain. The data were obtained in a study of blood T cell repertoires in COVID-19. Study-level background: Whether acute or convalescent, the COVID-19 samples came from the United States, Italy and Spain.

The table came from immunoSEQ multiplex PCR; TCRdb's copy has only in-frame clones and leaves some out. The data show around 250,000 clones, 80% to 90% seen once. V was shortened by 3 bases and J by 1 base, with 6 bases between the two germline ends. The CDR3 is 13 residues long. This receptor was taken from a middle-aged woman who had recovered from COVID-19. The chain recombines TRBV12-3 or TRBV12-4 with TRBJ2-5, with D hard to call. The specimen sequenced was peripheral blood. The CDR3 nucleotides read TGTGCCAGCAGTTTTGGCAGCCAAGAGACCCAGTACTTC. It is translated as CASSFGSQETQYF.